This TCR beta chain emerged from a study of CD8 T cells in Susac syndrome (dated 2019 in TCRdb). Study-level background: Repertoire sequencing was used to test whether CD8+ T cell activation and differentiation in Susac syndrome was antigen driven.

Peripheral blood CD8+ and CD4+ T cells from healthy donors, Susac syndrome patients and multiple sclerosis patients were profiled using high-throughput TCR beta sequencing. Multiple sclerosis controls were treatment-naive patients with stable or active relapsing-remitting disease fulfilling revised McDonald criteria. Bulk CD8+ and CD4+ T cells were purified by magnetic negative isolation, while CD8+ TEMRA cells were enriched using FACS. Blood was drawn into EDTA tubes, processed within 24 hours, and PBMCs were isolated by density gradient centrifugation. PBMCs intended for TCR sequencing were cryopreserved in liquid nitrogen and were subsequently thawed in a 37 degrees C water bath. The sorted or isolated CD4+, CD8+ and CD8+ TEMRA cells reached a purity of at least 90%. What the research found in general, with its limitations: The TCR sequencing and HLA analysis was acknowledged to have included a relatively small number of individuals.

RNA was extracted with the RNeasy kit and roughly 0.45 to 1 ug was reverse transcribed using random hexamers. TCR beta CDR3 regions were amplified with the immunoSEQ multiplex PCR assay covering 54 Vbeta and 13 Jbeta segments. Bias from PCR amplification was corrected by using a synthetic template baseline for primer optimization and for computational correction. The original methods were these. Reads were annotated to V, D and J genes per IMGT and analyzed with immunoSEQ Analyzer, keeping only productive sequences. To calculate clonality, Shannon entropy was normalized by log2 of the number of productive unique sequences and then subtracted from one. Public and private clones were assessed among the 100 most prevalent clones of each patient and control. Clones were defined as Susac-specific when absent from the healthy and MS cohorts, from some 1,100 published viral clones and from other ImmuneACCESS disease sequences. Using fastp at Q25 and MiXCR, TCRdb reprocessed the public reads and kept productive beta chains. Identical CDR3 protein sequences are pooled into one entry, listed with their most common genes and DNA. The V and J calls follow TCRdb's processing rather than the paper's. In this sample the table shows about 300,000 distinct CDR3 sequences, 92% of which occur a single time. The ten most abundant clones make up around 0.07% of the sample.

About this clonotype itself: What antigen it recognizes has not been identified. No quality values exist for individual bases; no much larger clone is one base distant.

From a lookup of the germline V gene (reference sequence), CDR1 and CDR2 are LGHDT and YNNKEL. Spanning cysteine to phenylalanine, the CDR3 consists of 15 amino acids. Only CDR3 DNA remains: 45 bases, in frame from the first base. Trimming accounts for 6 bases at V and 5 bases at J, while the number of junction bases matched to no gene is 8. Sequenced: CD4+ T cells from PBMCs. The sequence links TRBV3-1 to TRBJ1-5, with 9 central nucleotides matching TRBD1. This TCR derives from a human donor with multiple sclerosis. The DNA is TGTGCCAGCAGACCTAGACAGGGGGTAGATCAGCCCCAGCATTTT. Protein translation: CASRPRQGVDQPQHF. Reference TRBV3-1 and TRBJ1-5 proteins supply the regions before and after the CDR3; the full variable domain is: DTAVSQTPKYLVTQMGNDKSIKCEQNLGHDTMYWYKQDSKKFLKIMFSYNNKELIINETVPNRFSPKSPDKAHLNLHINSLELGDSAVYFCASRPRQGVDQPQHFGDGTRLSIL.